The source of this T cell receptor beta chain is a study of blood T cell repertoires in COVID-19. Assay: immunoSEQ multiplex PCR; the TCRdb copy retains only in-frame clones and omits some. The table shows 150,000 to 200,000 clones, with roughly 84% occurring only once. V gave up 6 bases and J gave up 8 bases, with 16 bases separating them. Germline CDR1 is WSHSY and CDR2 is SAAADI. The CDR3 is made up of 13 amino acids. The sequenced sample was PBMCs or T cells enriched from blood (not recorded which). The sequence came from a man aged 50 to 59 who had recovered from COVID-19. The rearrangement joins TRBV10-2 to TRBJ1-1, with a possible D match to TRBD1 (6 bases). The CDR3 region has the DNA TGCGCCAGCAGAGAGGGGGGGTTGAAGGAAGCTTTCTTT. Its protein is CASREGGLKEAFF.